A selection of T cell receptor beta chains follows, all from one sample in a study of neurological immune-mediated disorders. TCRdb independently ran MiXCR on the 5' RACE reads; one entry per CDR3 protein. The table records tens of thousands of distinct CDR3 sequences, approximately 2.8% of them present only once. What was sequenced was PBMCs. All receptors derive from a woman in her 30s with multiple sclerosis. The CDR3 runs from the conserved cysteine through the conserved F or W. The D gene is left open where the match is weak. Clone sizes are shown as once, few, many, or a class for an expanded clone.

clone_size	d_call	v_call	j_call	cdr3_nt	cdr3_aa
many	NA	TRBV28	TRBJ1-3	TGTGCCAGCAACCAGGGGGGAAACACCATATATTTT	CASNQGGNTIYF
many	TRBD2	TRBV20-1	TRBJ2-3	TGCAGTGCTAGAGGAGGACTAGCGATAGATACGCAGTATTTT	CSARGGLAIDTQYF
many	NA	TRBV10-2	TRBJ2-7	TGCGCCAGCAGAGATCCTAGTCTAAGCTCCTACGAGCAGTACTTC	CASRDPSLSSYEQYF
many	TRBD2	TRBV6-6	TRBJ2-7	TGTGCCAGCACCGATCTAGCGGGAGCCTACGAGCAGTACTTC	CASTDLAGAYEQYF
many	TRBD2	TRBV5-6	TRBJ2-7	TGTGCCAGCAGCTTAACTCCCGGGACTAGCTCTTCCTACGAGCAGTACTTC	CASSLTPGTSSSYEQYF
many	TRBD2	TRBV20-1	TRBJ2-7	TGCAGTGCTAGAGATTATGGGACTAGCGGTACGCACGAGCAGTACTTC	CSARDYGTSGTHEQYF
many	TRBD1	TRBV9	TRBJ2-3	TGTGCCAGCAGCGTATTAGGGGGCGACAGATTACTGAATACGCAGTATTTT	CASSVLGGDRLLNTQYF
many	NA	TRBV6-2/TRBV6-3	TRBJ1-5	TGTGCCAGCAGTTACTCGGAGGATTTTTGGAGGGAACAGCATTTT	CASSYSEDFWREQHF
many	NA	TRBV4-3	TRBJ1-2	TGCGCCAGCAGCCAAGAATCTAGAGCACTCGGGGGTGGCTACACCTTC	CASSQESRALGGGYTF
many	TRBD2	TRBV5-1	TRBJ2-3	TGCGCCAGCAGCCTGGGTACGGGAGGGGATACGCAGTATTTT	CASSLGTGGDTQYF
many	NA	TRBV6-1	TRBJ1-2	TGTGCCAGCAGTGTCGCAGGAAATTACGGCTACACCTTC	CASSVAGNYGYTF
many	NA	TRBV5-1	TRBJ1-1	TGCGCCAGCAGCCTACAGGGACCCATGAACACTGAAGCTTTCTTT	CASSLQGPMNTEAFF
many	NA	TRBV27	TRBJ2-3	TGTGCTACCCATCAAGGCTTGGGCACAGATACGCAGTATTTT	CATHQGLGTDTQYF
many	NA	TRBV12-3/TRBV12-4	TRBJ2-1	TGTGCCAGCAGTTTTACAGGCCCCTACAATGAGCAGTTCTTC	CASSFTGPYNEQFF
many	NA	TRBV5-1	TRBJ1-4	TGCGCCAGCAGCTTGGACAGCCCACTGAGTGAAAAACTGTTTTTT	CASSLDSPLSEKLFF
many	NA	TRBV27	TRBJ2-3	TGTGCCAGCAGTTTAGGGGGGACCACAGATACGCAGTATTTT	CASSLGGTTDTQYF
many	NA	TRBV5-5	TRBJ1-4	TGTGCCAGCAGCCAGGACACCAACCGCGAAAAACTGTTTTTT	CASSQDTNREKLFF
few	NA	TRBV6-6	TRBJ2-7	TGTGCCAGCAGCCCGACTGACTACGAGCAGTACTTC	CASSPTDYEQYF